Each of the 32 T cell receptor beta chains below was sequenced from the same sample in a study of T cell responses to AZD1222 COVID-19 vaccine. Produced via immunoSEQ multiplex PCR; TCRdb's table is partial and in-frame only. Of roughly 120,000 clones listed, around nine tenths are singletons. This material consisted of peripheral blood, taken on day 0 of AZD1222 vaccination. These receptors all come from an adult in good health.

The CDR3 DNA is TGTGCCTGGACCCCAAGGACGGCAGAGGAAAAACTGTTTTTT. Translated: CAWTPRTAEEKLFF. The V and J genes are TRBV30 and TRBJ1-4; D is unresolved. V was clipped by 4 bases and J by 8 bases, with 17 bases between them. Germline CDR1 GTSNPN, CDR2 SVGIG (reference sequence). The CDR3 runs 14 residues.

The rearrangement links TRBV6-4 to TRBJ2-4, with 7 bases identical to TRBD2. The germline V gene has CDR1 MRHNA and CDR2 SNTAGT. Losses at the gene ends were 8 bases for V and 0 bases for J; bases not matched to a gene: 4. This CDR3 spans 14 amino acids. The chain's CDR3 is CASWGGTAKNIQYF. In DNA, the CDR3 is TGTGCCAGCTGGGGAGGGACAGCCAAAAACATTCAGTACTTC.

The genes are TRBV19 and TRBJ2-7, with D hard to call. The CDR3 loop spans 15 amino acids. The V end lost 4 bases, the J end lost 1 base, and 14 bases lay between the germline ends. CDR1 is LNHDA and CDR2 is SQIVND in the germline V gene (reference sequence). CDR3 in amino acids: CASSTSSLGSYEQYF. CDR3 DNA: TGTGCCAGTAGTACCTCCTCGCTTGGTTCCTACGAGCAGTACTTC. Full variable domain (missing parts from reference TRBV19 and TRBJ2-7): DGGITQSPKYLFRKEGQNVTLSCEQNLNHDAMYWYRQDPGQGLRLIYYSQIVNDFQKGDIAEGYSVSREKKESFPLTVTSAQKNPTAFYLCASSTSSLGSYEQYFGPGTRLTVT.

V gene TRBV5-1 combines with J gene TRBJ2-3; D may be TRBD1 (5 bases). This CDR3 is built from 13 residues. V lost 6 bases and J 4 bases, leaving 12 bases between the germline ends. The V gene's germline CDR1 is SGHRS and CDR2 YFSETQ. As DNA, the CDR3 is TGCGCCAGCACCCTGGGGCACGCAGATACGCAGTATTTT. Its translation is CASTLGHADTQYF.

The rearrangement links TRBV11-3 to TRBJ2-1; 13 positions match TRBD2. The CDR3 totals 16 residues. Germline CDR1 reads SGHNT; CDR2 reads YENEEA. V was pared by 5 bases and J by 7 bases, with 8 bases of the junction left unmatched. Here the CDR3 reads CASSPRLAGGPNEQFF. For the CDR3, the DNA is TGTGCCAGCAGCCCTAGACTAGCGGGAGGTCCTAATGAGCAGTTCTTC.

This sequence joins TRBV16 and TRBJ1-1; D gene ambiguous. This CDR3 spans 13 amino acids. Germline V gene lookup returns CDR1 KGHSY and CDR2 FQNENV. The V and J ends lost 3 bases and 2 bases respectively, with 7 bases between them. The CDR3 nucleotides are TGTGCCAGCAGCCAGCAACAAAACACTGAAGCTTTCTTT. Translating it yields CASSQQQNTEAFF.

This clone was counted a few times. The rearrangement uses TRBV19 and TRBJ2-7; 8 bases fit TRBD1. The V gene's germline CDR1 is LNHDA and CDR2 SQIVND (reference sequence). V was clipped by 5 bases and J by 6 bases; unmatched bases: 6. This CDR3 is 13 amino acids long. CDR3 nucleotide sequence: TGTGCCAGTAGTCCGGCAGGGGGCCGCGAGCAGTACTTC. Residues: CASSPAGGREQYF.

The rearrangement links TRBV12-3 or TRBV12-4 to TRBJ1-2, with D unclear. The V end was cut by 5 bases, the J end by 8 bases, with 12 bases between. The CDR3 spans 12 residues. CDR3: CASSPRMAGYTF. The DNA for the CDR3 is TGTGCCAGCAGTCCCCGGATGGCCGGCTACACCTTC.

The chain joins TRBV15 to TRBJ2-1; 9 bases agree with TRBD1. V was clipped by 3 bases and J by 5 bases; unmatched bases: 8. The CDR3 runs to 16 residues. Germline V gives CDR1 LNHNV, CDR2 YYDKDF (reference sequence). CDR3 in amino acids: CATSSTGTGKNNEQFF. CDR3 sequence (DNA): TGTGCCACCAGCAGTACCGGGACAGGGAAGAACAATGAGCAGTTCTTC.

The rearrangement uses TRBV19 and TRBJ1-5, with D possibly TRBD1 on 5 matching bases. Trimming pared 0 bases from V and 6 bases from J, leaving 6 bases between. The germline gives CDR1 LNHDA, CDR2 SQIVND (reference sequence). CDR3 length equals 13 residues. The CDR3 loop is CASSIDRAQPQHF. CDR3 in DNA: TGTGCCAGTAGTATAGACAGGGCTCAGCCCCAGCATTTT.

J is TRBJ2-4 and V is TRBV5-1; 7 nucleotides match TRBD1. Trimming took 3 bases from V and 0 from J; bases not matched to a gene: 12. The CDR3 contains 18 residues. Germline CDR1 SGHRS, CDR2 YFSETQ. CDR3 DNA: TGCGCCAGCAGCTCCCTCCCCCAGGGGGATGGAGCCAAAAACATTCAGTACTTC. Protein sequence: CASSSLPQGDGAKNIQYF.

V and J are TRBV7-8 and TRBJ1-5; 7 positions match TRBD1. J was trimmed by 1 base and V by 5 bases; bases with no gene match: 8. The CDR3 sequence is 16 residues long. Germline loops: CDR1 SGHVS, CDR2 FQNEAQ. CDR3 in DNA: TGTGCCAGCAGCCCGTACAGGGGTAGGAGCAATCAGCCCCAGCATTTT. Translating it yields CASSPYRGRSNQPQHF. Filled out from reference TRBV7-8 and TRBJ1-5, the complete variable domain reads GAGVSQSPRYKVAKRGQDVALRCDPISGHVSLFWYQQALGQGPEFLTYFQNEAQLDKSGLPSDRFFAERPEGSVSTLKIQRTQQEDSAVYLCASSPYRGRSNQPQHFGDGTRLSIL.

The V gene is TRBV6-1, the J gene TRBJ2-3; 12 nucleotides align to TRBD1. V was pared by 4 bases and J by 1 base, with 3 bases of the junction left unmatched. This CDR3 spans 16 amino acids. CDR1 MNHNS and CDR2 SASEGT come from the germline V gene. Here the CDR3 reads CASSGDRGRGTDTQYF. DNA of the CDR3: TGTGCCAGCAGTGGGGACAGGGGGCGCGGCACAGATACGCAGTATTTT.

The chain uses TRBV7-9 and TRBJ1-2; 8 nucleotides align to TRBD1. The CDR3 is 13 residues long. After removal of 4 bases from V and 7 bases from J, the junction contained 5 bases not matched to a gene. Germline V lookup: CDR1 SEHNR, CDR2 FQNEAQ (reference sequence). The CDR3 is CASSWGTGGGYTF. The CDR3, as DNA: TGTGCCAGCAGCTGGGGGACAGGCGGTGGCTACACCTTC.

The chain is built from TRBV27 and TRBJ2-1; D possibly corresponds to TRBD2 (7 bases). Germline-derived CDR1 and CDR2 are MNHEY and SMNVEV (reference sequence). Trimming shortened V by 5 bases and J by 7 bases, and 18 bases separated the two germline ends. The CDR3 is made up of 15 amino acids. Here the CDR3 reads CASSPGLGGSNEQFF. Written as DNA, the CDR3 is TGTGCCAGCAGTCCTGGACTAGGGGGGAGTAATGAGCAGTTCTTC.

This rearrangement joins TRBV5-6 to TRBJ1-3; D is ambiguous. This CDR3 is built from 14 residues. CDR1 is SGHDT, CDR2 YYEEEE, per germline. Deletions cut 0 bases from V and 3 bases from J, with 7 bases between. The CDR3 loop reads CASSLESFGNTIYF. The CDR3 DNA reads as TGTGCCAGCAGCTTGGAGTCATTTGGAAACACCATATATTTT.

CDR3 DNA: TGCAGCGTTGGATGGGGGTCCGAGCAGTACTTC. The encoded protein is CSVGWGSEQYF. This chain joins TRBV29-1 and TRBJ2-7; TRBD1 or TRBD2 may be the D gene (5 bases each). Looked up from germline, CDR1 is SQVTM and CDR2 is ANQGSEA. V was shortened by 4 bases and J by 6 bases, with 10 bases between the two germline ends. This CDR3 spans 11 amino acids.

V usage is TRBV7-8 and J usage is TRBJ2-2; a possible D gene is TRBD1 (5 bases). Trimming shortened V by 5 bases and J by 5 bases, and 9 bases separated the two germline ends. The CDR3 sequence is 13 residues long. From germline, CDR1 is SGHVS and CDR2 FQNEAQ. The CDR3 protein is CASSLRVTGELFF. For the CDR3, the DNA is TGTGCCAGCAGCCTCAGGGTGACCGGGGAGCTGTTTTTT.

The rearrangement links TRBV7-2 to TRBJ1-5; D possibly corresponds to TRBD1 (6 bases). With 5 bases removed from V and 5 bases from J, the gap between germline ends came to 10 bases. Germline assignment: CDR1 SGHTA and CDR2 FQGNSA. This CDR3 contains 13 residues. This chain's CDR3 is CASSQGRDQPQHF. The DNA of the CDR3 is TGTGCCAGCAGCCAGGGGAGGGATCAGCCCCAGCATTTT.

This clone was counted once. The chain is built from TRBV2 and TRBJ1-1, with D possibly TRBD1 on 5 matching bases. The CDR3 consists of 13 residues. The germline gives CDR1 SNHLY, CDR2 FYNNEI. Trimming removed 6 bases from V and 5 bases from J, with 13 bases in between. CDR3 DNA sequence: TGTGCCAGCAGCCGAGGGGCAGAAACTGAAGCTTTCTTT. Protein: CASSRGAETEAFF.

The chain is built from TRBV19 and TRBJ2-7; maybe TRBD1 (5 bases). From germline, CDR1 is LNHDA and CDR2 SQIVND (reference sequence). The CDR3 runs 13 residues. Deletions cut 5 bases from V and 2 bases from J, with 10 bases between. CDR3 DNA sequence: TGTGCCAGTAGTCAGGGCAGAACCTACGAGCAGTACTTC. Its protein is CASSQGRTYEQYF. Full variable domain (missing parts from reference TRBV19 and TRBJ2-7): DGGITQSPKYLFRKEGQNVTLSCEQNLNHDAMYWYRQDPGQGLRLIYYSQIVNDFQKGDIAEGYSVSREKKESFPLTVTSAQKNPTAFYLCASSQGRTYEQYFGPGTRLTVT.

The CDR3 loop reads CSVVQGSMNTEAFF. DNA of the CDR3: TGCAGCGTTGTGCAGGGTAGTATGAACACTGAAGCTTTCTTT. This chain connects TRBV29-1 to TRBJ1-1; a possible D gene is TRBD1 (5 bases). Germline V gene sequence: CDR1 SQVTM, CDR2 ANQGSEA. V was trimmed by 4 bases and J by 0 bases, leaving 12 bases between them. This CDR3 is built from 14 residues.

CDR3 nucleotides: TGCAGCGTTGACGGTGCGGGGCGCGAAAGGGAGACCCAGTACTTC. Translating it yields CSVDGAGRERETQYF. This chain joins TRBV29-1 and TRBJ2-5; D is perhaps TRBD2 (6 bases). The CDR3 sequence is 15 residues long. V was pared by 3 bases and J by 5 bases, with 19 bases between. Germline CDR1 SQVTM, CDR2 ANQGSEA.

The chain has TRBV6-5 and TRBJ1-5; no firm D call. The CDR3 length is 13 residues. The V gene's germline CDR1 is MNHEY and CDR2 SVGAGI. The ends were cut back, 2 bases at V and 4 bases at J, with 6 bases in the middle. CDR3: CASSYDGNQPQHF. In DNA, the CDR3 is TGTGCCAGCAGTTACGACGGGAATCAGCCCCAGCATTTT.

J is TRBJ2-1 and V is TRBV4-1; no definite D call. The CDR3 sequence is 15 residues long. V lost 1 base to trimming and J lost 4 bases, with 11 bases between them. Germline V gives CDR1 MGHRA, CDR2 YSYEKL. The CDR3 nucleotides are TGCGCCAGCAGCCAAGGGTACCTTAGTTACAATGAGCAGTTCTTC. Its translation: CASSQGYLSYNEQFF.

The J gene is TRBJ1-4, the V gene TRBV3-1 (or the pseudogene TRBV3-2), with 9 bases lining up with TRBD1. CDR1 and CDR2 from the germline V gene are LGHDT and YNNKEL (reference sequence). The CDR3 is made up of 15 amino acids. The trim removed 0 bases at V and 7 bases at J, leaving 3 bases unmatched. In nucleotides, the CDR3 is TGTGCCAGCAGCCAAGATACACAGGGGGCTGAAAAACTGTTTTTT. Encoded protein: CASSQDTQGAEKLFF.

The chain joins TRBV5-4 to TRBJ2-7; D remains ambiguous. The CDR3 has 11 residues. Germline V gene data show CDR1 as SGHNT and CDR2 as YYREEE (reference sequence). V shed 3 bases and J shed 7 bases, with 8 bases lying between them. The CDR3 is CASSSDEEQYF. CDR3 nucleotides: TGTGCCAGCAGCTCGGACGAGGAGCAGTACTTC.

The DNA for the CDR3 is TGTGCCAGCACCTCCGGACAGGGACCCGTGGATTCACCCCTCCACTTT. Its translation is CASTSGQGPVDSPLHF. This rearrangement joins TRBV28 to TRBJ1-6; 8 nucleotides match TRBD1. V was clipped by 7 bases and J by 8 bases; unmatched bases: 13. Germline V gene data show CDR1 as MDHEN and CDR2 as SYDVKM. This CDR3 comprises 16 residues.

Regarding this clone: The same CDR3 can be traced to other DNA sequences in this sample. The CDR3 DNA reads TGCGCCAGCAGCTTGGCCGGGCAGAGTTACAATGAGCAGTTCTTC. This codes for CASSLAGQSYNEQFF. V gene TRBV5-1 combines with J gene TRBJ2-1; D is uncertain. The CDR3 runs to 15 residues. V shed 0 bases and J shed 4 bases, with 11 bases lying between them. Germline V gene sequence: CDR1 SGHRS, CDR2 YFSETQ.

In its sample, this clone was seen a few times. The chain carries TRBV19 and TRBJ1-1, with a possible D match to TRBD1 (5 bases). This CDR3 spans 15 amino acids. Germline lookup yields CDR1 LNHDA and CDR2 SQIVND (reference sequence). V lost 6 bases and J 5 bases, leaving 19 bases between the germline ends. The CDR3 nucleotides are TGTGCCAGTAGCCACAACGGGGGGGGTGGGACTGAAGCTTTCTTT. It translates to CASSHNGGGGTEAFF.

This chain connects TRBV5-6 to TRBJ1-1, with TRBD1 as a possible D gene (6 bases). This CDR3 is built from 13 residues. V lost 2 bases to trimming and J lost 2 bases, with 7 bases between them. Germline CDR1 and CDR2: SGHDT and YYEEEE. The CDR3 nucleotides are TGTGCCAGCAGCTTCGGGACAAACACTGAAGCTTTCTTT. Translating gives CASSFGTNTEAFF.

The chain recombines TRBV5-4 with TRBJ2-7; TRBD2 matches 11 bases. CDR3 length: 19 residues. Germline V lookup: CDR1 SGHNT, CDR2 YYREEE (reference sequence). V gave up 1 base and J gave up 0 bases; unmatched junction bases: 12. The CDR3 here is CASSLIWLAGGPPSYEQYF. The CDR3 DNA reads as TGTGCCAGCAGCTTGATTTGGCTAGCGGGGGGACCGCCCTCCTACGAGCAGTACTTC.